This is a list of T cell receptor beta chains from one sample in a study of blood T cells in healthy people across ages. TCRdb processed the 5' RACE reads anew with MiXCR; each CDR3 protein has one entry. The sample yields 1.5 million to 2 million distinct CDR3 sequences, roughly 28% seen once. Sequencing was done on a sample of blood. Receptor source: a woman in her twenties or thirties in good health. CDR3s include the opening cysteine and the closing phenylalanine or tryptophan. Each record gives: V gene, CDR3 protein.

TRBV7-2	CASSLISSGELFF
TRBV28	CASSPGQVFYGYTF
TRBV4-1	CASSHPKGSEGTGELFF
TRBV24-1	CATSDPRGHSYNEQFF
TRBV7-3	CASSATSGGASDTQYF
TRBV27	CASRRYEGFGQYF
TRBV30	CAWGPRRKETQYF
TRBV5-1	CASREAREWEQYF
TRBV10-3	CAIGSRVGGEHNEQFF
TRBV23-1	CASSQSRPRGPQPQHF
TRBV7-2	CASSLGSDREPQHF
TRBV5-5	CASSLLASGKETQYF
TRBV5-1	CASSTSVEKNEQFF
TRBV12-3/TRBV12-4	CASTRGLNEAFF
TRBV4-1	CASSQVTTGAYEQFF
TRBV29-1	CSVKALAATFNEQFF
TRBV6-6	CASSASMTGSEKLFF
TRBV10-3	CAISGDTFNQPQHF
TRBV20-1	CSARDRAGIQETQYF
TRBV6-1	CASSEWRGQGEQYF
TRBV7-9	CASSLTVYGNTF
TRBV28	CASSTRTVREAEAFF
TRBV20-1	CSAPEGASMETQYF
TRBV18	CASSPGAGRTNTEAFF
TRBV7-3	CASSLTSAPAETQYF
TRBV7-2	CTSSRGTANYGYTF
TRBV10-3	CAISEAGEDEQFF
TRBV12-3/TRBV12-4	CASSLQGRQEKLFF
TRBV7-3	CASSPLTGPLGSPLHF